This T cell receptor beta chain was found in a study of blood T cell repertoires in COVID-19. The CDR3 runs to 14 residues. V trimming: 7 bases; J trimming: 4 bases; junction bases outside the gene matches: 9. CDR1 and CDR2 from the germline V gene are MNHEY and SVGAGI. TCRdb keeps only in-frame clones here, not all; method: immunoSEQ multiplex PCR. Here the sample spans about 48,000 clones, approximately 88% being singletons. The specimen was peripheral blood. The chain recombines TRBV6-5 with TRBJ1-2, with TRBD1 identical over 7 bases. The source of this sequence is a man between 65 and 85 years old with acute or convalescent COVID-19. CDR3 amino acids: CASTRRDSPYGYTF. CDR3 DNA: TGTGCCAGCACCCGCAGGGACAGTCCCTATGGCTACACCTTC.